This T cell receptor (beta chain) came from a study of T cell changes during pregnancy in multiple sclerosis (dated by TCRdb to between 2017 and 2020). General notes on the study: Changes in the T cell repertoire over the course of pregnancy were examined in this study in women with multiple sclerosis.

The library relied on the immunoSEQ multiplex PCR assay. TCRdb's version of the immuneACCESS table is confined to in-frame rearrangements and falls short of the full clone set. An unresolved V gene accounts for under half of the shortfall where checked; the remainder is of unknown origin. The sample records about 41,000 clones, roughly nine tenths of which are singletons. The ten largest account for approximately 0.64% of the sample. With respect to this clone: Its cognate antigen has yet to be identified. Base quality data are lacking; no much larger clone is found one base away.

The CDR3 sequence holds 16 residues, the cysteine and phenylalanine included. CDR3 DNA only is kept here, 48 bases in frame from base 1. V has 0 bases trimmed and J has 1 base trimmed; junction bases matching no gene number 5. The germline V gene encodes CDR1 LNHDA and CDR2 SQIVND (reference sequence). The sample was CD4+ T cells from peripheral blood mononuclear cells, taken in the first trimester of pregnancy. This chain joins TRBV19 to TRBJ2-5; 7 central nucleotides agree with TRBD2. The source of this sequence is a female donor with multiple sclerosis, enrolled in a pregnancy study. The DNA sequence is as follows: TGTGCCAGTAGTATAGATCGCGGGGGTCCCCAAGAGACCCAGTACTTC. This yields the protein CASSIDRGGPQETQYF.